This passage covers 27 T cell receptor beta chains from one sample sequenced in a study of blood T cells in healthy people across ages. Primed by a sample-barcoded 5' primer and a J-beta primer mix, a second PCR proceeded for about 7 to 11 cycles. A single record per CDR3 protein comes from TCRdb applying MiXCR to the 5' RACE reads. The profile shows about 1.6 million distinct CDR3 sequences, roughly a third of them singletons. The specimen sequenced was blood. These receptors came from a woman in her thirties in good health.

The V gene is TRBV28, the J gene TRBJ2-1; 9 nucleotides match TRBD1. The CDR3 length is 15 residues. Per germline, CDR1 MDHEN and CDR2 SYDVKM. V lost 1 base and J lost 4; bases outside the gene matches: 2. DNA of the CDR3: TGTGCCAGCAGTTTATACGGGACAGGGTACAATGAGCAGTTCTTC. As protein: CASSLYGTGYNEQFF.

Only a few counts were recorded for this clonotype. CDR3 sequence: CASNHNNPGDSSSSYNEQFF. The CDR3 nucleotides are TGTGCCAGCAACCACAATAATCCGGGAGACTCAAGTAGCTCCTACAATGAGCAGTTCTTC. The V and J genes are TRBV9 and TRBJ2-1, with TRBD2 as a possible D gene (6 bases). Germline CDR1 reads SGDLS; CDR2 reads YYNGEE. V was trimmed by 6 bases and J by 0 bases, leaving 28 bases between them. This CDR3 region has 20 residues. The full variable domain, in which reference TRBV9 and TRBJ2-1 provide the parts outside the CDR3, is DSGVTQTPKHLITATGQRVTLRCSPRSGDLSVYWYQQSLDQGLQFLIQYYNGEERAKGNILERFSAQQFPDLHSELNLSSLELGDSALYFCASNHNNPGDSSSSYNEQFFGPGTRLTVL.

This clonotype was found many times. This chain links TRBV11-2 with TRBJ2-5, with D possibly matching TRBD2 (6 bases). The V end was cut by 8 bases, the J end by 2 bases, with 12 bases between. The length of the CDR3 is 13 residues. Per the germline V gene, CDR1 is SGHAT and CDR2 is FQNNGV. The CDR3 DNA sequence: TGTGCCAGCGGCGGGGCACCTCAAGAGACCCAGTACTTC. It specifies CASGGAPQETQYF.

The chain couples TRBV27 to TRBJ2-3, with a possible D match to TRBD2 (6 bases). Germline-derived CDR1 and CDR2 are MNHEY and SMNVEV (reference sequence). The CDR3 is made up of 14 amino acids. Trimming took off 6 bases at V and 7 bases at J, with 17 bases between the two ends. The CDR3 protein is CASRVDGGPYTQYF. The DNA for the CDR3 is TGTGCCAGCAGGGTAGACGGGGGTCCCTATACGCAGTATTTT.

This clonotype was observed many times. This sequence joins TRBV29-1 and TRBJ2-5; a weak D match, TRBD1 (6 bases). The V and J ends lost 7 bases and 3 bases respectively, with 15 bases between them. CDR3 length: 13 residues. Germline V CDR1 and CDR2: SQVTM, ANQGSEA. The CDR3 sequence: CSGTQGPKETQYF. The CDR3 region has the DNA TGCAGCGGCACACAGGGTCCGAAAGAGACCCAGTACTTC.

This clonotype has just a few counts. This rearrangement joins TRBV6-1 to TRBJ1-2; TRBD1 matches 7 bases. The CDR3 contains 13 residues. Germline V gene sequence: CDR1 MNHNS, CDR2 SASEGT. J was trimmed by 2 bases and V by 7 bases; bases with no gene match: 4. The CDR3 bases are TGTGCCAGCATAATGACAGGGAACTATGGCTACACCTTC. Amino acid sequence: CASIMTGNYGYTF.

In nucleotides, the CDR3 is TGTGCCAGCAGTGCCGGGACAGGTATTACTGGGGCCAACGTCCTGACTTTC. Translated: CASSAGTGITGANVLTF. This chain uses TRBV27 with TRBJ2-6, with 8 bases matching TRBD1. V lost 5 bases to trimming and J lost 2 bases; unmatched junction nucleotides: 8. From germline, CDR1 is MNHEY and CDR2 SMNVEV (reference sequence). The CDR3 sequence is 17 residues long.

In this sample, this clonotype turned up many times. The CDR3 DNA follows: TGCGCCAGCAGCGGCGGAGGGGAATACGGGACTAATGAAAAACTGTTTTTT. Its protein is CASSGGGEYGTNEKLFF. The V call is TRBV5-1, the J call TRBJ1-4; the D gene is possibly TRBD1 (5 bases). CDR1 is SGHRS, CDR2 YFSETQ, per germline. Trimming removed 4 bases from V and 2 bases from J, with 18 bases in between. The CDR3 spans 17 residues.

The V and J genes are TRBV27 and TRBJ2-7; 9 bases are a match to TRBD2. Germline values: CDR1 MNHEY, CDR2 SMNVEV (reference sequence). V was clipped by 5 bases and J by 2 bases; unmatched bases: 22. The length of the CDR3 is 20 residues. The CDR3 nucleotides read TGTGCCAGCAGTCATCCTCGCTGGCGGGAGGGCCTCGGTGGGACCTACGAGCAGTACTTC. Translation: CASSHPRWREGLGGTYEQYF.

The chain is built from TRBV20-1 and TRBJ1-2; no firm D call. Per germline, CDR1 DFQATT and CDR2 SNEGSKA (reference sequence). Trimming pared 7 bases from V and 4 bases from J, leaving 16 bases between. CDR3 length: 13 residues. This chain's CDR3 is CSGRYPLAYGYTF. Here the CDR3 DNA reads TGCAGTGGAAGATATCCCTTAGCCTATGGCTACACCTTC.

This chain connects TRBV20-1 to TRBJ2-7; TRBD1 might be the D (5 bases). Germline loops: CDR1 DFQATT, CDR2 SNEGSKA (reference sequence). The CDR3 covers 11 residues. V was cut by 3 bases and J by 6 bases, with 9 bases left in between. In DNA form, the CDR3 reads TGCAGTGCTAGTGGGGCGGCCGAGCAGTACTTC. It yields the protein CSASGAAEQYF.

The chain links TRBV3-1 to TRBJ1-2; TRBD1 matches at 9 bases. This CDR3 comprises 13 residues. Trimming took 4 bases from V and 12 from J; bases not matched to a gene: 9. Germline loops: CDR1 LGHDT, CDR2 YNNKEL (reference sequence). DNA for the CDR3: TGTGCCAGCAGCCCGGGACAGGGTGCTTTAGACACCTTC. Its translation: CASSPGQGALDTF.

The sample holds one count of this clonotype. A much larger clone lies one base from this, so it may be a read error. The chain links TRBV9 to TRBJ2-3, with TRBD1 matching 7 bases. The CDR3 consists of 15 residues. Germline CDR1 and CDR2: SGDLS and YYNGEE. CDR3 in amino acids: CASSFRGLSIDTQYF. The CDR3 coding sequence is TGTGCCAGCAGCTTCAGGGGGTTGAGCATAGATACGCAGTATTTT.

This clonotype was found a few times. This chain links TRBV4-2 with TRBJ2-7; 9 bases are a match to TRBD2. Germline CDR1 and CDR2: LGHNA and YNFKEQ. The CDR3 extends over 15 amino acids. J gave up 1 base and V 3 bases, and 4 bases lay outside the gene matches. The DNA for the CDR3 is TGTGCCAGCAGCCAGGGACTAGCCCTTTCCTACGAGCAGTACTTC. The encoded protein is CASSQGLALSYEQYF.

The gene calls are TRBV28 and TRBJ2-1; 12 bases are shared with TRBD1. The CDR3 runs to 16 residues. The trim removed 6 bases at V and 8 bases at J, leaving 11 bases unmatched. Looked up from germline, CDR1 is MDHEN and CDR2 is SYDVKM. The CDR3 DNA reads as TGTGCCAGCAGCTTAAGGTGGGACAGGGGGCGAGATGAGCAGTTCTTC. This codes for CASSLRWDRGRDEQFF.

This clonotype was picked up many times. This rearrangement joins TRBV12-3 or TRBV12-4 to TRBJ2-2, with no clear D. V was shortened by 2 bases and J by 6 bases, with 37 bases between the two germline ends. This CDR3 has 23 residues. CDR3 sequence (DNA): TGTGCCAGCAGTTTAAGGCAGCCTTTTGGACCCTACAAAAATGCATTCAAGGCCGGGGAGCTGTTTTTT. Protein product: CASSLRQPFGPYKNAFKAGELFF.

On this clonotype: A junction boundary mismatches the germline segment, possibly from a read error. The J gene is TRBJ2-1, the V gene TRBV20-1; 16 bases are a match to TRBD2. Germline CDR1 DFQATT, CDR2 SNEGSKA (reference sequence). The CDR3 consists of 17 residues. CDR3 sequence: CSAYKGTSGGAYNKQFF. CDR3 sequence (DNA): TGCAGTGCCTATAAGGGGACTAGCGGGGGGGCCTACAATAAGCAGTTCTTC.

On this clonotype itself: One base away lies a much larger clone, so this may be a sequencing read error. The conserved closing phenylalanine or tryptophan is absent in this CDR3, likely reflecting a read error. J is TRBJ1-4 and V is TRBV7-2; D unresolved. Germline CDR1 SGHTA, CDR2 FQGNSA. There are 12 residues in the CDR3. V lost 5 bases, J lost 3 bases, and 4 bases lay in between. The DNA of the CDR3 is TGTGCCAGCAGCCGATCTAATGAAAAACTGTTTTGT. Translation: CASSRSNEKLFC.

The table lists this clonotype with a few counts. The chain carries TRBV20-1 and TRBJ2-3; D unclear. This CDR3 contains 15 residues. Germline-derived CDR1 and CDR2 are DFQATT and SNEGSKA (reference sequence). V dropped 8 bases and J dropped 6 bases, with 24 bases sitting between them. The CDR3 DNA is TGCAGTTCCCGCGCGCCCGGTTGGGGTGCTGATACGCAGTATTTT. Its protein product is CSSRAPGWGADTQYF.

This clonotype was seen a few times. Written as DNA, the CDR3 is TGTGCCAGCAGCTCTGTTCCCTCCGGGGATACGCAGTATTTT. The encoded protein is CASSSVPSGDTQYF. This rearrangement joins TRBV27 to TRBJ2-3; D is ambiguous. The germline V and J ends were trimmed by 6 bases and 6 bases, with 16 bases remaining between them. Germline CDR1 is MNHEY and CDR2 is SMNVEV (reference sequence). This CDR3 region has 14 residues.

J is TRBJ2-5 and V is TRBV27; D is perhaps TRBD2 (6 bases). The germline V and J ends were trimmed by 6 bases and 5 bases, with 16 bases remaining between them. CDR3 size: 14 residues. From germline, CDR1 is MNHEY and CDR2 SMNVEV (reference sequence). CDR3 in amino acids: CASRAREVWETQYF. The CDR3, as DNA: TGTGCCAGCAGAGCCAGGGAGGTATGGGAGACCCAGTACTTC.

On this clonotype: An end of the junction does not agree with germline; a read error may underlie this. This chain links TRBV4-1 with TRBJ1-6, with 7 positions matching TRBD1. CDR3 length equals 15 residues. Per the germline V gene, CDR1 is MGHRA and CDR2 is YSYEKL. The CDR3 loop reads CATSYRDSNNSPLHF. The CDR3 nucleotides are TGCGCCACCAGCTACCGGGACAGCAATAATTCACCTCTCCACTTT.

CDR3 bases: TGTGCCAGCAGAGACACAGGGGTAGGCACTGAAGCTTTCTTT. Its protein product is CASRDTGVGTEAFF. J is TRBJ1-1 and V is TRBV27; 7 bases fit TRBD1. V was clipped by 6 bases and J by 4 bases; unmatched bases: 8. The CDR3 has 14 amino acids. Germline V gene sequence: CDR1 MNHEY, CDR2 SMNVEV (reference sequence).

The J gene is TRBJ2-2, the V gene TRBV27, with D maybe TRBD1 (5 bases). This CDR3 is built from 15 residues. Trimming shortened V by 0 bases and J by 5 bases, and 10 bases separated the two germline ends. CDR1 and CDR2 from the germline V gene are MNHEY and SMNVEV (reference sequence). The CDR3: CASSLSPTVTGELFF. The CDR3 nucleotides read TGTGCCAGCAGTTTATCCCCGACAGTTACCGGGGAGCTGTTTTTT.

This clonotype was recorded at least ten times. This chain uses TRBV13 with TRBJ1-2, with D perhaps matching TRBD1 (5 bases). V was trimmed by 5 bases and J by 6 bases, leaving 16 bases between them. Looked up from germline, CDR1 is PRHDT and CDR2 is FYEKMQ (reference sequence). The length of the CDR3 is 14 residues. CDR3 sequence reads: CASSPGTDPDGYTF. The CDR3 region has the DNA TGTGCCAGCAGCCCGGGGACGGACCCAGATGGCTACACCTTC.

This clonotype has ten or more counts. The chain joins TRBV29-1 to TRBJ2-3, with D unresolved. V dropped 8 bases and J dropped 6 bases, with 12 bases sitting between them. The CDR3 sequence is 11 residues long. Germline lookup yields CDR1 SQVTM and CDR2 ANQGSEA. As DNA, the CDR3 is TGCAGCATCATCCCCGGGGATACGCAGTATTTT. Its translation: CSIIPGDTQYF.

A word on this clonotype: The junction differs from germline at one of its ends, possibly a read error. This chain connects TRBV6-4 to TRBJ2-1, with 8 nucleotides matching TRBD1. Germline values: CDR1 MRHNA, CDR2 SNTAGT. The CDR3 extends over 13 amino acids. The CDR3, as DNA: TGTACCAGCAGCTCCGACAGGGGCTATGAGCAGTTCTTC. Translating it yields CTSSSDRGYEQFF.